This T cell receptor beta chain was profiled in a study of STAT5B mutations in CD4+ large granular lymphocyte leukemia. In its sample, this clone was seen once. TCRdb's table, derived via immunoSEQ multiplex PCR, lists solely in-frame clones and lacks some. The profile shows tens of thousands of clones, roughly 78% of them singletons. Per the germline V gene, CDR1 is SQVTM and CDR2 is ANQGSEA. V was trimmed by 5 bases and J by 4 bases, leaving 11 bases between them. This CDR3 has 12 amino acids. This rearrangement joins TRBV29-1 to TRBJ2-5; tentative D call: TRBD2 (6 bases). The sequenced material came from CD4+ T cells from blood buffy coats. The sequence came from a human donor in good health. CDR3 sequence (DNA): TGCAGCGTTTCTAGCGTTGGAGAGACCCAGTACTTC. Translation: CSVSSVGETQYF. The complete variable domain, with remaining parts taken from reference TRBV29-1 and TRBJ2-5, reads SAVISQKPSRDICQRGTSLTIQCQVDSQVTMMFWYRQQPGQSLTLIATANQGSEATYESGFVIDKFPISRPNLTFSTLTVSNMSPEDSSIYLCSVSSVGETQYFGPGTRLLVL.